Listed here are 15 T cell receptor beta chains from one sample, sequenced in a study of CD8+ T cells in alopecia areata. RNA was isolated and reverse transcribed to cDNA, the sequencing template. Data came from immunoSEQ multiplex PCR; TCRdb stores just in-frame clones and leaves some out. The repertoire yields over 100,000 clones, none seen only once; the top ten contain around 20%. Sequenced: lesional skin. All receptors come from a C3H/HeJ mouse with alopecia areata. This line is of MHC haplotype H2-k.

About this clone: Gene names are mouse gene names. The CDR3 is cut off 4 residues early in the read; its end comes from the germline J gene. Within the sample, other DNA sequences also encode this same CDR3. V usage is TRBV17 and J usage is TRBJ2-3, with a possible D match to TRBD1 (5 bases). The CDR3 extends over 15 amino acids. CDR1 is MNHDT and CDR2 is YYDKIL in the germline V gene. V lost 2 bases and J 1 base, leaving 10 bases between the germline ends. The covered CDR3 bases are TGTGCTAGCAGTAGAAGGGGAGGGGGTGCAGAA. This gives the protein CASSRRGGGAE. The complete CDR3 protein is CASSRRGGGAETLYF.

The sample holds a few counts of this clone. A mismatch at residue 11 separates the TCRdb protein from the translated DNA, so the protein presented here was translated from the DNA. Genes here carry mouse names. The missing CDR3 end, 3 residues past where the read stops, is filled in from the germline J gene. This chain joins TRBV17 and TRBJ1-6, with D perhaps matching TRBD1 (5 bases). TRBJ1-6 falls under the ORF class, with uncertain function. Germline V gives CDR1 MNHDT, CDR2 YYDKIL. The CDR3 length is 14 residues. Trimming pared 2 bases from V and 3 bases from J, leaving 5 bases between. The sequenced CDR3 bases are TGTGCTAGCAGTAGACAGGGCTATAATTCGCCC. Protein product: CASSRQGYNSP. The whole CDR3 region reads CASSRQGYNSPLYF.

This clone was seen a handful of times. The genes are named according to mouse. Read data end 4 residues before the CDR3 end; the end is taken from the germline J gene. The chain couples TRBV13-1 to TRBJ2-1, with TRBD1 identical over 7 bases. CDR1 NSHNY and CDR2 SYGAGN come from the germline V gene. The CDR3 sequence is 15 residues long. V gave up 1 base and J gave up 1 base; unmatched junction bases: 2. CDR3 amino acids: CASSDRQGNYAEQFF. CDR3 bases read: TGTGCCAGCAGTGATCGACAGGGAAACTATGCT.

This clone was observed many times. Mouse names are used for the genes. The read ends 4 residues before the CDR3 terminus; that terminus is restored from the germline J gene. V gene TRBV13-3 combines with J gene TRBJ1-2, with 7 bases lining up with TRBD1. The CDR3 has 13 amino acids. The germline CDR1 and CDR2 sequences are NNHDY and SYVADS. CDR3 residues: CASSDATGDDYTF. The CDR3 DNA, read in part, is TGTGCCAGCAGTGATGCTACAGGGGAC.

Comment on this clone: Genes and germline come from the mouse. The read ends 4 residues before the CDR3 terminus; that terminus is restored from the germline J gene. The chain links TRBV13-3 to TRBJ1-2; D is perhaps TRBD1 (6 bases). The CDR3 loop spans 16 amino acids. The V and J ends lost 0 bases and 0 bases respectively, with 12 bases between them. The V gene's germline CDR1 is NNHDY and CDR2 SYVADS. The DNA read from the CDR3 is TGTGCCAGCAGTGATGCCCCGGGACAATCAAACTCC. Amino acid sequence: CASSDAPGQSNS. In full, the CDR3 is CASSDAPGQSNSDYTF.

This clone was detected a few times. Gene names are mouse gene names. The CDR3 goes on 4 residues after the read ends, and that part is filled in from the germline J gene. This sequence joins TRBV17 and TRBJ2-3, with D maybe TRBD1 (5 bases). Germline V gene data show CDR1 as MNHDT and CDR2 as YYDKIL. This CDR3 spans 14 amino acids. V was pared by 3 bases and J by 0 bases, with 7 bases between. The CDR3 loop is CASSRTASAETLYF. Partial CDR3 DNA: TGTGCTAGCAGTAGGACAGCTAGTGCAGAA.

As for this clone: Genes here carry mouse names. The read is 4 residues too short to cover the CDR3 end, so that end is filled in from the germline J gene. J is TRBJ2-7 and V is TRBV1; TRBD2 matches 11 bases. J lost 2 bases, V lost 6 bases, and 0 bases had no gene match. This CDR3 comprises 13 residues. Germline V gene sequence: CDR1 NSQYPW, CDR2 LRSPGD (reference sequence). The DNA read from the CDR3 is TGCACCTGCAGGGGACTGGGGGCCTAT. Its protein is CTCRGLGAY. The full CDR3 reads CTCRGLGAYEQYF.

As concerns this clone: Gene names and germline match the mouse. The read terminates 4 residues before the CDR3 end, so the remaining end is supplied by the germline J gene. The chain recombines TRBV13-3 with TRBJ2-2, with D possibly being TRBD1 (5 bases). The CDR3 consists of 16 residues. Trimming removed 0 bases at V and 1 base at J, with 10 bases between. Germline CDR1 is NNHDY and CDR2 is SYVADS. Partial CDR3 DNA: TGTGCCAGCAGTGATGCGGCAGGGCTAAACACCGGG. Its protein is CASSDAAGLNTG. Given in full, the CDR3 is CASSDAAGLNTGQLYF.

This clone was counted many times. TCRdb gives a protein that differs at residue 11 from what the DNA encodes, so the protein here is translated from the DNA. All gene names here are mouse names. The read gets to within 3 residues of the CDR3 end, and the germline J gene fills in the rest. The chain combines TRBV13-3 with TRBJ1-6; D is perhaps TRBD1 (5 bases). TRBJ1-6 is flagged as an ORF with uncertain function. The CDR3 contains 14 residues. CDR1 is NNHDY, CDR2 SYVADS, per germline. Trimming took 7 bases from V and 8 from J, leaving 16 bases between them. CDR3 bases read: TGTGCCAGCGCGGCAGGGCGAATGGATTCGCCC. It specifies CASAAGRMDSP. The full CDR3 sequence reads CASAAGRMDSPLYF.

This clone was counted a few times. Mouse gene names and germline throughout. The CDR3 DNA, read in part, is TGTGCCAGCAGTGCCCGACAGGACACA. Its translation: CASSARQDT. The whole CDR3 reads CASSARQDTEVFF. The V gene is TRBV13-1, the J gene TRBJ1-1; a possible D gene is TRBD1 (6 bases). The read is 4 residues too short to cover the CDR3 end, so that end is filled in from the germline J gene. Per germline, CDR1 NSHNY and CDR2 SYGAGN. V was clipped by 3 bases and J by 3 bases, with 9 bases between them. The CDR3 consists of 13 residues.

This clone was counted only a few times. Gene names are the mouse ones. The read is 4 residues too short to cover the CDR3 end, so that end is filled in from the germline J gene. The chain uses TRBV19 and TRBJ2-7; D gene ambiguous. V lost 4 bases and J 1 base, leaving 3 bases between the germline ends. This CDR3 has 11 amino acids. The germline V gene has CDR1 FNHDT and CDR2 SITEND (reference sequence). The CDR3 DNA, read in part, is TGTGCCAGCAGTCAATCCTAT. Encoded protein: CASSQSY. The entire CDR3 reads CASSQSYEQYF.

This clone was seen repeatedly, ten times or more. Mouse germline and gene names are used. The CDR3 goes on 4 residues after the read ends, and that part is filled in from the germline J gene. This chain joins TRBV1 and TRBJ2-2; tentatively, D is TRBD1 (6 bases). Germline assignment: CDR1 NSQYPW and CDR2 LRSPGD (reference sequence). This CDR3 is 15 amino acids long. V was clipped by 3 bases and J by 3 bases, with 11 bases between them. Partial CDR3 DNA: TGCACCTGCAGTGCCCAGGGGAGGGACACCGGG. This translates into CTCSAQGRDTG. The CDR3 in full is CTCSAQGRDTGQLYF.

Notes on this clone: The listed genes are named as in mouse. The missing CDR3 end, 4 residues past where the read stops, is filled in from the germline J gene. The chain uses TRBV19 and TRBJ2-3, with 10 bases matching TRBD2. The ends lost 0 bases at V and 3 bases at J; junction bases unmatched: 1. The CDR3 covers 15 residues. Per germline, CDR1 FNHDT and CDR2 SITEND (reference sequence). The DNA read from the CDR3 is TGTGCCAGCAGTATAGCTGGGGGGGCGGCAGAA. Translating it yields CASSIAGGAAE. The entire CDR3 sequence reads CASSIAGGAAETLYF.

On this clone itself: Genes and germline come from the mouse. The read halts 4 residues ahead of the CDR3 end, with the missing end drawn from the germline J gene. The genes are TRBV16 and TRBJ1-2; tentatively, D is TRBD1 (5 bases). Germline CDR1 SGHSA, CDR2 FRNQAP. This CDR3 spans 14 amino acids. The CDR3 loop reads CASSLGLGVDDYTF. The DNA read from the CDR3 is TGTGCAAGCAGCTTAGGTCTGGGGGTTGAC.

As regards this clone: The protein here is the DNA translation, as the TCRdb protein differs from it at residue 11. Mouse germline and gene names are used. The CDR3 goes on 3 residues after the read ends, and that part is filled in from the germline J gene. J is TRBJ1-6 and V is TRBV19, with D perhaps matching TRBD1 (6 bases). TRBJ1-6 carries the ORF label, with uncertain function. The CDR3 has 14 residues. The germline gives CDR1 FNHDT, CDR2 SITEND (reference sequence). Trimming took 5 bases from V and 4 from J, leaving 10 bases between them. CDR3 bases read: TGTGCCAGCAGCGGGACACCTTATAATTCGCCC. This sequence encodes CASSGTPYNSP. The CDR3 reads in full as CASSGTPYNSPLYF.